Shown below are 7 T cell receptor beta chains from a single sample sequenced in a study of shared clonotypes between healthy human individuals. Naive CD8 cells lacked CD45RO, underwent positive selection for CCR7 and left out terminally differentiated effector memory CD45RA+ cells. Here immunoSEQ multiplex PCR was the method, and the copy in TCRdb shows in-frame clones only, minus some. The sample includes hundreds of thousands of clones, roughly 96% of them seen just once. The sample was naive CD8+ T cells sorted from blood. These receptors originate from a woman aged 25 to 39 in good health.

The genes are TRBV5-5 and TRBJ1-2, with D possibly matching TRBD1 (5 bases). The CDR3 covers 17 residues. The germline gives CDR1 SGHKS, CDR2 YYEKEE (reference sequence). Trimming took off 0 bases at V and 6 bases at J, with 21 bases between the two ends. CDR3 protein: CASSLAGTLAGAHGYTF. The CDR3 coding sequence is TGTGCCAGCAGCTTGGCCGGGACGCTTGCGGGAGCTCATGGCTACACCTTC.

This sequence joins TRBV6-6 and TRBJ2-7; 9 bases are a match to TRBD1. The V gene's germline CDR1 is MNHNY and CDR2 SVGAGI (reference sequence). V was pared by 5 bases and J by 6 bases, with 2 bases of the junction left unmatched. The CDR3 length is 12 residues. Here the CDR3 DNA reads TGTGCCAGCAGTCTACAGGGGGCCGAGCAGTACTTC. This sequence encodes CASSLQGAEQYF.

This chain connects TRBV7-8 to TRBJ2-5; D is undetermined. Trimming removed 11 bases from V and 5 bases from J, with 24 bases in between. Germline V CDR1 and CDR2: SGHVS, FQNEAQ. This CDR3 is built from 15 residues. In DNA, the CDR3 is TGTGCCGGCACCCCTGCGCAGGAATTCGAGGAGACCCAGTACTTC. Translation: CAGTPAQEFEETQYF.

The chain joins TRBV19 to TRBJ1-1, with 9 bases that match TRBD1. This CDR3 has 13 amino acids. Germline V gene lookup returns CDR1 LNHDA and CDR2 SQIVND (reference sequence). V shed 9 bases, J shed 5 bases, and the junction held 7 bases outside the gene matches. CDR3 DNA: TGTGCCAGCGCCGGGACAGGGATAACTGAAGCTTTCTTT. Its protein is CASAGTGITEAFF.

This chain links TRBV29-1 with TRBJ2-2, with D perhaps matching TRBD1 or TRBD2 (5 bases each). V shed 8 bases and J shed 2 bases, with 12 bases lying between them. Germline V gene sequence: CDR1 SQVTM, CDR2 ANQGSEA. The CDR3 totals 13 residues. The CDR3 DNA sequence: TGCAGCACCGAGGGGAGTAACACCGGGGAGCTGTTTTTT. This translates into CSTEGSNTGELFF.

The V gene is TRBV30, the J gene TRBJ2-7; tentatively, D is TRBD1 (6 bases). V gave up 2 bases and J gave up 5 bases, with 16 bases separating them. Germline V CDR1 and CDR2: GTSNPN, SVGIG (reference sequence). The length of the CDR3 is 14 residues. CDR3 protein: CAWSMSAGVDEQYF. DNA of the CDR3: TGTGCCTGGAGTATGTCGGCAGGGGTTGACGAGCAGTACTTC.

The rearrangement links TRBV28 to TRBJ2-2; TRBD1 matches 7 bases. Germline lookup yields CDR1 MDHEN and CDR2 SYDVKM. The junction had 6 bases not matched to a gene; V was cut back by 3 bases and J by 5 bases. The CDR3 extends over 15 amino acids. CDR3 in amino acids: CASSLKSRGTGELFF. As DNA, the CDR3 is TGTGCCAGCAGTTTGAAGAGCAGGGGGACCGGGGAGCTGTTTTTT.